This entry lists 15 T cell receptor beta chains sequenced from one sample in a study of regulatory T cells in long-lasting Graves disease. CDR3 regions were amplified by Arm-PCR using iRepertoire HTBI primers to build TCR beta libraries. A single record per CDR3 protein comes from TCRdb applying MiXCR to the multiplex PCR reads. This table has 350,000 to 450,000 distinct CDR3 sequences, approximately 23% appearing once. Regarding time point: persistent/refractory GD, antithyroid drugs over 5 years with positive TRAb. The TCR library was made from RNA extracted from PBMCs. The sequences come from peripheral blood mononuclear cells (PBMCs), collected when the disease was refractory, from a patient treated with antithyroid drugs. Receptor source: a middle-aged woman with Graves disease.

This clonotype was observed once. Possible read error: a much larger clone is one base away. V usage is TRBV7-2 and J usage is TRBJ2-7, with unresolved D. The CDR3 extends over 12 amino acids. The germline V and J ends were trimmed by 2 bases and 5 bases, with 7 bases remaining between them. CDR1 is SGHTA, CDR2 FQGNSA, per germline. This CDR3 reads CASSLSWNEQYF. DNA of the CDR3: TGTGCCAGCAGCTTATCTTGGAACGAGCAGTACTTC.

This clonotype was seen repeatedly, ten times or more. V is TRBV7-6 and J is TRBJ2-2; no clear D gene. This CDR3 contains 13 residues. V gave up 2 bases and J gave up 3 bases, with 4 bases separating them. Germline V gene sequence: CDR1 SGHVS, CDR2 FNYEAQ. The CDR3 region has the DNA TGTGCCAGCAGCTTATTTTACACCGGGGAGCTGTTTTTT. It encodes CASSLFYTGELFF.

The chain couples TRBV20-1 to TRBJ2-3, with a possible D match to TRBD1 (6 bases). The V and J ends lost 0 bases and 2 bases respectively, with 12 bases between them. The CDR3 loop spans 15 amino acids. Germline V gene data show CDR1 as DFQATT and CDR2 as SNEGSKA (reference sequence). The CDR3 is CSARETGSYTDTQYF. Here the CDR3 DNA reads TGCAGTGCTAGAGAAACAGGGTCTTACACAGATACGCAGTATTTT.

This clonotype was recorded many times. This rearrangement joins TRBV28 to TRBJ2-4, with D perhaps TRBD1 (7 bases). V was clipped by 6 bases and J by 5 bases, with 17 bases between them. Germline V gene sequence: CDR1 MDHEN, CDR2 SYDVKM. The CDR3 extends over 15 amino acids. This CDR3 is CASRGLQGRQNIQYF. DNA for the CDR3: TGTGCCAGCAGAGGCCTACAGGGGAGGCAAAACATTCAGTACTTC.

With regard to this clonotype: A much larger clone lies one base from this, so it may be a read error. No conserved phenylalanine or tryptophan ends this CDR3, so it is likely a read error. The gene calls are TRBV2 and TRBJ2-7; TRBD1 matches at 8 bases. With V trimmed by 4 bases and J by 2 bases, 4 bases remained unmatched. CDR3 length: 14 residues. Germline V gene sequence: CDR1 SNHLY, CDR2 FYNNEI. Here the CDR3 DNA reads TGTGCCAGCAGTGGGACAGGGCACGCCTACGAGCAGTACTCC. Encoded protein: CASSGTGHAYEQYS.

This clonotype came up many times. The chain joins TRBV7-8 to TRBJ2-7; possibly TRBD1 for D (5 bases). V was clipped by 0 bases and J by 2 bases, with 8 bases between them. The CDR3 extends over 14 amino acids. In germline, CDR1 is SGHVS, CDR2 FQNEAQ. This CDR3 is CASSLATVAYEQYF. CDR3 DNA: TGTGCCAGCAGCTTAGCGACAGTCGCCTACGAGCAGTACTTC.

This clonotype has more than one count but fewer than ten. The J gene is TRBJ2-7, the V gene TRBV12-3 or TRBV12-4; unclear D gene. The CDR3 spans 13 residues. The V end was cut by 2 bases, the J end by 6 bases, with 11 bases between. The CDR3 DNA follows: TGTGCCAGCAGTTTATCCGAGGTACGCGAGCAGTACTTC. Protein product: CASSLSEVREQYF.

The chain combines TRBV12-3 or TRBV12-4 with TRBJ2-5; 7 positions agree with TRBD2. This CDR3 contains 16 residues. With V trimmed by 9 bases and J by 4 bases, 17 bases remained unmatched. CDR3 DNA: TGTGCCAGTAGGGTCACAAAGCGGGGTAACACAGAGACCCAGTACTTC. The encoded protein is CASRVTKRGNTETQYF.

This clonotype was counted ten times or more. This chain links TRBV28 with TRBJ2-7; no clear D. The CDR3 is 12 residues long. V lost 3 bases and J lost 2, with 5 bases in between. Germline V gene data show CDR1 as MDHEN and CDR2 as SYDVKM. CDR3 protein: CASSLYPYEQYF. In DNA, the CDR3 is TGTGCCAGCAGTTTGTATCCCTACGAGCAGTACTTC.

Comment on this clonotype: With a much larger clone just one base away, this may be a read error. The chain recombines TRBV6-1 with TRBJ2-5, with TRBD2 matching 10 bases. This CDR3 spans 15 amino acids. The V gene end was trimmed by 6 bases and the J gene end by 4 bases; junction bases not matched to a gene: 8. Germline CDR1 and CDR2: MNHNS and SASEGT. The CDR3 protein is CASSGGLAMRETQYF. CDR3 DNA sequence: TGTGCCAGCAGCGGGGGACTAGCGATGCGAGAGACCCAGTACTTC.

V gene TRBV20-1 combines with J gene TRBJ2-7; 9 bases agree with TRBD2. Trimming at V came to 4 bases and at J to 3 bases, leaving 10 bases not matched to a gene. The CDR3 loop spans 15 amino acids. Germline V gene lookup returns CDR1 DFQATT and CDR2 SNEGSKA (reference sequence). CDR3 in amino acids: CSANPSGRLDYEQYF. The CDR3 DNA follows: TGCAGTGCTAACCCAAGCGGGAGGCTCGACTACGAGCAGTACTTC.

The sample holds a few counts of this clonotype. V gene TRBV12-3 or TRBV12-4 combines with J gene TRBJ1-3; 8 bases align to TRBD1. Trimming took 7 bases from V and 2 from J; bases not matched to a gene: 7. The CDR3 is made up of 15 amino acids. CDR3 DNA sequence: TGTGCCAGCACCCCGGACAGGGTAGCTGGAAACACCATATATTTT. It yields the protein CASTPDRVAGNTIYF.

This clonotype was counted a few times. The chain combines TRBV5-8 with TRBJ1-1; D is perhaps TRBD1 (5 bases). V was clipped by 0 bases and J by 8 bases, with 11 bases between them. The CDR3 has 13 amino acids. In germline, CDR1 is SGHTS, CDR2 YDEGEE. CDR3 protein: CASSLEGEKEAFF. The CDR3 bases are TGTGCCAGCAGCTTGGAAGGGGAGAAAGAAGCTTTCTTT.

A few counts support this clonotype. J is TRBJ2-2 and V is TRBV12-3 or TRBV12-4; 8 bases align to TRBD2. V was pared by 6 bases and J by 6 bases, with 15 bases of the junction left unmatched. The CDR3 is 17 amino acids. CDR3 DNA sequence: TGTGCCAGCAGCCTCGGGACTAGAAGTATAACAGCCGGGGAGCTGTTTTTT. This gives the protein CASSLGTRSITAGELFF.

This clonotype was seen more than once but under ten times. A read error is possible here, since a much larger clone lies one base away. The chain joins TRBV11-1 to TRBJ2-7; 11 bases agree with TRBD2. The CDR3 is 15 residues long. Germline assignment: CDR1 SGHAT and CDR2 FQDESV (reference sequence). In DNA form, the CDR3 reads TGTGCCAGCAGCCTAACTAGCGGGAGCTCCTACGGGCAGTACTTC. This codes for CASSLTSGSSYGQYF.